The TCR beta chain described here comes from a study of tumor-infiltrating lymphocytes in primary liver carcinoma. Study context: Sample counts of productive TCRbeta reads spanned roughly 3.65 to 8 million; these counts were similar across tissue types. Regarding the study as a whole: The study found a significantly higher top-250-clone fraction in tumors than in blood (p = 0.039).

TCR beta cDNA was made from 450 to 500 ng total RNA with a constant-region primer. Employing slightly modified ARM-PCR, three nested multiplex PCR rounds were run, and these gave rise to the TCR beta libraries. Researchers ran the first two PCR rounds for about 11 cycles each with TRBV1-TRBV30 forward primers and a C-beta reverse primer. TCRdb called the multiplex PCR reads again in MiXCR, with one record for every CDR3 protein. The data contain approximately 110,000 distinct CDR3 sequences, around two thirds of them singletons. DNA and RNA were both co-extracted from approximately 20-30 mg of bulk tissue that had not been sorted. The patients carried chronic HBV infection and had received no treatment. Every tumor sample held more than 80% viable tumor cells. The CDR3 runs to 13 residues. In germline, CDR1 is GTSNPN, CDR2 SVGIG (reference sequence). V dropped 4 bases and J dropped 4 bases, with 13 bases sitting between them.

Note on this clonotype: The antigen remains unidentified.

Sequences were obtained from liver tumor tissue from sampling region 1. Described subset: tumor region T1, superior pole. This TCR came from a woman aged 55-75 years with primary liver carcinoma and hepatitis B virus infection. The gene calls are TRBV30 and TRBJ1-1, with a possible D match to TRBD1 (6 bases). The CDR3 DNA is TGTGCCTGGAATCAGGGGAGGGGCACTGAAGCTTTCTTT. Translated: CAWNQGRGTEAFF.